Shown below are 4 T cell receptor beta chains from a single sample sequenced in a study of blood T cell repertoires in COVID-19. The protocol was immunoSEQ multiplex PCR, while the TCRdb copy is restricted to in-frame clones and leaves out a portion. The table includes more than 150,000 clones, around 90% detected once. The material sequenced was peripheral blood. The receptor source for this set is a man in his forties with acute or convalescent COVID-19.

V is TRBV6-1 and J is TRBJ1-4, with TRBD1 matching 11 bases. Germline V gives CDR1 MNHNS, CDR2 SASEGT. CDR3 length: 14 residues. Trimming cost V 3 bases and J 10 bases; bases outside gene matches: 4. In DNA form, the CDR3 reads TGTGCCAGCAGTGATTGGACAGGGGGCGGAAAACTGTTTTTT. It is translated as CASSDWTGGGKLFF.

The chain has TRBV4-2 and TRBJ1-4; tentatively, D is TRBD1 (5 bases). The ends were cut back, 1 base at V and 0 bases at J, with 12 bases in the middle. The CDR3 is 17 residues long. Germline-derived CDR1 and CDR2 are LGHNA and YNFKEQ. DNA for the CDR3: TGTGCCAGCAGCCAAGGACCCGGAGGGGCAACTAATGAAAAACTGTTTTTT. It is translated as CASSQGPGGATNEKLFF.

V gene TRBV5-1 combines with J gene TRBJ1-1; 7 positions match TRBD1. The germline V gene has CDR1 SGHRS and CDR2 YFSETQ. Trimming took 2 bases from V and 6 from J; bases not matched to a gene: 4. This CDR3 has 13 amino acids. The CDR3 loop is CASSLRGPAEAFF. In nucleotides, the CDR3 is TGCGCCAGCAGCTTAAGGGGGCCCGCTGAAGCTTTCTTT.

This clone was seen more than once but under ten times. The J gene is TRBJ1-2, the V gene TRBV18, with TRBD1 matching over 9 bases. Trimming at V came to 5 bases and at J to 2 bases, leaving 9 bases not matched to a gene. The CDR3 contains 16 residues. CDR1 and CDR2 from the germline V gene are KGHSH and LQKENI. CDR3 nucleotides: TGTGCCAGCTCAACCACCGGGACAGGGAGAAACTATGGCTACACCTTC. Translation: CASSTTGTGRNYGYTF.